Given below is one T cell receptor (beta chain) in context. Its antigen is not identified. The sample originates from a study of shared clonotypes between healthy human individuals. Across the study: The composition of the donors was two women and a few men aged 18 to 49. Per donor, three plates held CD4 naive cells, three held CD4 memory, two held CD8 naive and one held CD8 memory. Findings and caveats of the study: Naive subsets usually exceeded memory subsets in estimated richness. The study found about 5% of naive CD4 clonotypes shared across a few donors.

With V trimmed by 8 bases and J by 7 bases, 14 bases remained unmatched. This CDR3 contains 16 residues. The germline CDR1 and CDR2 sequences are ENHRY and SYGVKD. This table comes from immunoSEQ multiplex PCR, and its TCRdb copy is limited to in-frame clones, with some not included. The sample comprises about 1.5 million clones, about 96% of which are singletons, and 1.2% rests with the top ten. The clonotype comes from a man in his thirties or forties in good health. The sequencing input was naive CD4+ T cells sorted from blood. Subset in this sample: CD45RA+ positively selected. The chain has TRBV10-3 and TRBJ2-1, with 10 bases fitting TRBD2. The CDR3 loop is CAISTLPGLATNEQFF. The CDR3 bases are TGTGCCATCTCTACACTTCCGGGACTAGCGACTAATGAGCAGTTCTTC.